The present T cell receptor beta chain was sequenced within a study of shared clonotypes between healthy human individuals. Background on the study: A donor's plate count was three for CD4 naive and three for CD4 memory; CD8 naive had two and CD8 memory one.

With 1 base removed from V and 1 base from J, the gap between germline ends came to 5 bases. This CDR3 region has 13 residues. Germline V gene sequence: CDR1 SGHTS, CDR2 YDEGEE. The protocol was immunoSEQ multiplex PCR, while the TCRdb copy is restricted to in-frame clones and leaves out a portion. Among approximately 710,000 clones listed, less than 95% were seen once. Sequencing was carried out using memory CD8+ T cells from PBMCs. As for subset: CD45RO+ cells pooled with CCR7-negative TemRA cells. The TCR was taken from a man aged 18 to 29 in good health. Some clones in this sample may be carry-over from other donors' samples. The V and J genes are TRBV5-8 and TRBJ2-5; D possibly corresponds to TRBD1 (5 bases). The CDR3 is CASSLQGQETQYF. The CDR3 nucleotides are TGTGCCAGCAGCTTGCAGGGCCAAGAGACCCAGTACTTC.